This TCR beta chain was sequenced in a study of OX40 agonist ivuxolimab in advanced cancers. Study information: Patient treatment consisted of intravenous ivuxolimab administration every 2 weeks at 0.01 to 10 mg/kg.

Overall study results and limits: There was clonal expansion of CD4+ and CD8+ blood T cells by week 6 at 0.1 to 3.0 mg/kg. The expanded peripheral T cells' antigen specificity was not determined.

Worth noting for this clone: Its specificity is unknown.

The CDR3 totals 18 residues. With V trimmed by 0 bases and J by 2 bases, 8 bases remained unmatched. The germline V gene has CDR1 SGHRS and CDR2 YFSETQ. Profiled with immunoSEQ multiplex PCR; TCRdb holds only in-frame clones, not every one. Here the sample spans roughly 70,000 clones, 85% to 90% being singletons. V is TRBV5-1 and J is TRBJ2-7; 13 bases map to TRBD2. The receptor's source is an adult with an advanced solid tumor such as melanoma, head and neck, liver or kidney cancer. The starting material was CD4+ or CD8+ T cells sorted from blood, obtained in a trial of the OX40 agonist ivuxolimab. The CDR3: CASSLGLAGGVATYEQYF. CDR3 coding DNA: TGCGCCAGCAGCTTGGGACTAGCGGGAGGAGTGGCAACCTACGAGCAGTACTTC.